This TCR beta chain was sequenced in a study of T cell responses to AZD1222 COVID-19 vaccine. Study findings and constraints: Baseline seropositives among AZD1222 recipients totaled only 5 to 7.

Notes on this clone: Antigen specificity is unknown.

The CDR3 extends over 16 amino acids. The germline CDR1 and CDR2 sequences are SEHNR and FQNEAQ (reference sequence). V dropped 2 bases and J dropped 3 bases, with 15 bases sitting between them. Only in-frame clones appear in the TCRdb table, and some are missing; sequencing was by immunoSEQ multiplex PCR. The data contain 43,000 or so clones, less than 95% of them singletons. The input for sequencing was peripheral blood, taken 28 days after the second AZD1222 dose. The receptor was isolated from an adult who received the AZD1222 COVID-19 vaccine. The gene calls are TRBV7-9 and TRBJ2-3; D may be TRBD1 (6 bases). The CDR3 nucleotides read TGTGCCAGCAGCTTAAAGATCTTACAGGGAACAGATACGCAGTATTTT. As protein: CASSLKILQGTDTQYF.